This note documents a single T cell receptor beta chain sequence. 5'RACE template switching built TCR beta cDNA with unique molecular identifiers. TCRdb reprocessed the 5' RACE reads and keeps a single row for each CDR3 protein, giving no DNA. This table lists a few hundred thousand distinct CDR3 sequences. The CDR3 totals 15 residues. This entry comes from a study of T cells expressing NK-cell markers. Sequencing was performed on blood T cells: a sorted CD56 or NKG2C T cell subset, CD4+ or CD8+ T cells, or bulk PBMC T cells (not recorded which). This sequence was found in a man in his late teens or twenties in good health. This chain connects TRBV12-3 or TRBV12-4 to TRBJ1-1. The CDR3 loop reads CASSLARARDGEAFF.